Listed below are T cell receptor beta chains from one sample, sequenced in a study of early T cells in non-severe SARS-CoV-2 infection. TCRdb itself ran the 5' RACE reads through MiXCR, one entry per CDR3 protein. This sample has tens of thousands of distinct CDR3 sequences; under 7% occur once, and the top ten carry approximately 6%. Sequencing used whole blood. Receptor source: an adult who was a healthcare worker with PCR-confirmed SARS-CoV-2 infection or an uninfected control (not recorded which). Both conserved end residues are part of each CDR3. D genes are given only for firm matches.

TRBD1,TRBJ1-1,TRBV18,CASSKQGAEEAFF
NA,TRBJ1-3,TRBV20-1,CSARDRGRTGNTIYF
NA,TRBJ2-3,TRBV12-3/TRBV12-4,CASSLSGTPDTQYF
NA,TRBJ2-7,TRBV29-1,CSVKGTLPYEQYF
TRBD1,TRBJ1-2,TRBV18,CASSPPPDRGSLGYTF
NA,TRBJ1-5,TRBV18,CASSETGTRPQHF
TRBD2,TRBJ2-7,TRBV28,CASRNELAGDPYEQYF
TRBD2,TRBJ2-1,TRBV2,CASSGRAGGAVFF
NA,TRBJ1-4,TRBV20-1,CSARVGGRFNEKLFF
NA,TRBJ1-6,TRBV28,CASRRTDSPLHF
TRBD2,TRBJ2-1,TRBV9,CASSVAGSGNEQFF
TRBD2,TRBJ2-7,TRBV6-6,CASSRAGLSYEQYF
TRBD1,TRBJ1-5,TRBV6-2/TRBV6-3,CASSRQGAQPQHF
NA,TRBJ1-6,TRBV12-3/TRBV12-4,CASREVEGNSPLHF
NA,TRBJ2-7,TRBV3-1,CASSQLPGSSYEQYF
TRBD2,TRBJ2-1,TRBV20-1,CSASGGDYHNEQFF
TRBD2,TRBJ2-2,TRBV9,CASSVGPGGRTGELFF
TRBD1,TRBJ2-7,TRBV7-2,CASSLAQGAAYEQYF
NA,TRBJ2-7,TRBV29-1,CSVVPGSEQYF
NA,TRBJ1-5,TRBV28,CASSLGVHSNQPQHF
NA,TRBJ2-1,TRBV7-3,CASSLRGTGNEQFF